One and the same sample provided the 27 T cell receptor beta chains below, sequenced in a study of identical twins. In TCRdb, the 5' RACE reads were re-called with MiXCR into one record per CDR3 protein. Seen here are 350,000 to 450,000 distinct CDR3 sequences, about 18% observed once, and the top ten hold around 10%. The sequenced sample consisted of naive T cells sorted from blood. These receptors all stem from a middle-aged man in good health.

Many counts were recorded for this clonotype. The CDR3 sequence is CASSLDMWRHTGELFF. CDR3 sequence (DNA): TGTGCCAGCAGCTTAGATATGTGGCGGCACACCGGGGAGCTGTTTTTT. The chain joins TRBV11-2 to TRBJ2-2; no reliable D call. The CDR3 sequence is 16 residues long. Germline CDR1 reads SGHAT; CDR2 reads FQNNGV. V was clipped by 0 bases and J by 3 bases, with 11 bases between them.

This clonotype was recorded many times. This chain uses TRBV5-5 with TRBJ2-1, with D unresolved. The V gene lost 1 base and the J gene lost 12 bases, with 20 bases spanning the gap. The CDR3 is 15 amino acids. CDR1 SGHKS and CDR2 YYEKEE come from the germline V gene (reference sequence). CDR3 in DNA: TGTGCCAGCAGCTTGTCGGATCGTGTGGGCGCCAGGCAGTTCTTC. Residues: CASSLSDRVGARQFF.

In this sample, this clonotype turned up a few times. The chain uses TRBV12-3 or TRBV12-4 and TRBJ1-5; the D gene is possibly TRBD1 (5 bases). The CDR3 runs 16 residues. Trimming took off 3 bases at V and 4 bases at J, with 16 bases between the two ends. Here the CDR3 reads CASSFSGGLGNQPQHF. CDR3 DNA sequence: TGTGCCAGCAGTTTTTCCGGGGGTCTCGGTAATCAGCCCCAGCATTTT.

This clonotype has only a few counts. The CDR3 here is CSVEQGTEAFF. The DNA of the CDR3 is TGCAGCGTTGAACAGGGCACTGAAGCTTTCTTT. V usage is TRBV29-1 and J usage is TRBJ1-1; D may be TRBD1 (5 bases). Germline V gene lookup returns CDR1 SQVTM and CDR2 ANQGSEA. Between the trimmed V and J ends, which lost 2 bases and 4 bases, there was a span of 5 bases. This CDR3 spans 11 amino acids.

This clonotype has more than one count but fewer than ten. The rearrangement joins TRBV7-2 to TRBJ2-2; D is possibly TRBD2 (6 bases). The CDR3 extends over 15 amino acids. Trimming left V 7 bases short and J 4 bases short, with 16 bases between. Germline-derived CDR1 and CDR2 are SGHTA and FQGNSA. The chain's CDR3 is CASNTWTGVTGELFF. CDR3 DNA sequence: TGTGCCAGCAACACCTGGACGGGAGTCACCGGGGAGCTGTTTTTT.

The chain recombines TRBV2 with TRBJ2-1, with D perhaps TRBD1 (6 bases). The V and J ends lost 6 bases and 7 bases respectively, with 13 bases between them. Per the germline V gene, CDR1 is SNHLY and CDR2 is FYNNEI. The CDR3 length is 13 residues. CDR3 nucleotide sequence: TGTGCCAGCAGCGTCACAGGGATGAATGAGCAGTTCTTC. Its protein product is CASSVTGMNEQFF.

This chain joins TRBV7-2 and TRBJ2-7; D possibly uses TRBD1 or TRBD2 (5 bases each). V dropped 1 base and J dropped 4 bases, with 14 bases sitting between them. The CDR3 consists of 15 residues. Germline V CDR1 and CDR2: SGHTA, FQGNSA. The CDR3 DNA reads TGTGCCAGCAGCTTAGATTTTACAGGACTGTACGAGCAGTACTTC. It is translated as CASSLDFTGLYEQYF.

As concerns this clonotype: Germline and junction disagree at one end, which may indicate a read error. The CDR3 sequence: CASSLATGVDF. Written as DNA, the CDR3 is TGTGCCAGCAGCTTAGCTACCGGGGTCGACTTC. The J gene is TRBJ1-2, the V gene TRBV7-9; D remains ambiguous. Germline values: CDR1 SEHNR, CDR2 FQNEAQ (reference sequence). The CDR3 contains 11 residues.

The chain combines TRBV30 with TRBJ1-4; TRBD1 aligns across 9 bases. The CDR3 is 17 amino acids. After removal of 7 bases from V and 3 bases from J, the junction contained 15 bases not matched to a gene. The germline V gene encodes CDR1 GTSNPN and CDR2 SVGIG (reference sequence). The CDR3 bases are TGTGCCTTCTCCCGGGACAGGGTTTCCAGGGCTAATGAAAAACTGTTTTTT. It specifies CAFSRDRVSRANEKLFF.

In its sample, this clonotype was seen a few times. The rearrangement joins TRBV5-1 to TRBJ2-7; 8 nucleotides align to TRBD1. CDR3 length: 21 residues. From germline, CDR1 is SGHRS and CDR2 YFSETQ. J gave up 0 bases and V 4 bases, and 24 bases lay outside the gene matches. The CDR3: CASSHLDYTGGIVIPSYEQYF. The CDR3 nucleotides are TGCGCCAGCAGCCACCTAGATTACACAGGGGGGATCGTGATCCCCTCCTACGAGCAGTACTTC.

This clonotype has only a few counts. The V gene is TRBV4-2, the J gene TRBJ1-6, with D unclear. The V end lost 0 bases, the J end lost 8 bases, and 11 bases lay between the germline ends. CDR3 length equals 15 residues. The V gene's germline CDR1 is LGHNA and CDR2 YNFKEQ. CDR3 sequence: CASSQDTLLYSPLHF. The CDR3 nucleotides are TGTGCCAGCAGCCAAGATACACTCCTTTATTCACCCCTCCACTTT.

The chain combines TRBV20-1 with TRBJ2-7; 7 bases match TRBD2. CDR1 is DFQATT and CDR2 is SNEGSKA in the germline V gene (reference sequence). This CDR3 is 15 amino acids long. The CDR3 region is CSTYSTGRSTYEQYF. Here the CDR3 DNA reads TGCAGCACATATTCCACCGGGAGGTCTACCTACGAGCAGTACTTC.

The CDR3 spells CASKYTSYNEQFF. In DNA, the CDR3 is TGCGCCAGCAAATACACCTCCTACAATGAGCAGTTCTTC. The V call is TRBV5-1, the J call TRBJ2-1; D uncertain. The V end was cut by 6 bases, the J end by 0 bases, with 7 bases between. This CDR3 comprises 13 residues. Germline values: CDR1 SGHRS, CDR2 YFSETQ.

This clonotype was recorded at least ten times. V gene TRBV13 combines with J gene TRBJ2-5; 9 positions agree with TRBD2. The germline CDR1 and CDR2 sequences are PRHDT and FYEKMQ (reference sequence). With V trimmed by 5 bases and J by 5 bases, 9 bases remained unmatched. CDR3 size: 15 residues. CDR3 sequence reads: CASSHISGSGETQYF. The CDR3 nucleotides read TGTGCCAGCAGCCACATTAGCGGGAGCGGCGAGACCCAGTACTTC.

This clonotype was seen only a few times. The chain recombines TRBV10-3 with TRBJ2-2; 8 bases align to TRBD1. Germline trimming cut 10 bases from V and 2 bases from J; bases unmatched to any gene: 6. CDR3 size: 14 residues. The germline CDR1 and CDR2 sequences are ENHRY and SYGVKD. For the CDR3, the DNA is TGTGCCACCACCGGACAGGGAAACACCGGGGAGCTGTTTTTT. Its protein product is CATTGQGNTGELFF.

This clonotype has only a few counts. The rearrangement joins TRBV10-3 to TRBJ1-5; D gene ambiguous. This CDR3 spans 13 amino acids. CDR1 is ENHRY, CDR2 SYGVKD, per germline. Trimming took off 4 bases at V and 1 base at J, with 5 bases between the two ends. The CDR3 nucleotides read TGTGCCATCAGTGGTGGAAGCAATCAGCCCCAGCATTTT. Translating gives CAISGGSNQPQHF.

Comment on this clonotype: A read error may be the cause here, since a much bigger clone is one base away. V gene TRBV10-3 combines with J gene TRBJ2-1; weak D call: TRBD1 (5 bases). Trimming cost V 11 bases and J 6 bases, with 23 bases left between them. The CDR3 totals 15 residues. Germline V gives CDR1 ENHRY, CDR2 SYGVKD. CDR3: CASASPAPRVNEQFF. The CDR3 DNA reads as TGTGCCTCCGCCTCGCCGGCCCCCAGGGTCAATGAGCAGTTCTTC.

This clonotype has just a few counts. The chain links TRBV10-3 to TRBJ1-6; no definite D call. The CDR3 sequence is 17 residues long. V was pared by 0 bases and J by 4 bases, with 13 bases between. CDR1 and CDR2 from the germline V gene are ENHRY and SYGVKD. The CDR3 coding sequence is TGTGCCATCAGTGAGTCTTCGAAAGGGCAGTATAATTCACCCCTCCACTTT. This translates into CAISESSKGQYNSPLHF.

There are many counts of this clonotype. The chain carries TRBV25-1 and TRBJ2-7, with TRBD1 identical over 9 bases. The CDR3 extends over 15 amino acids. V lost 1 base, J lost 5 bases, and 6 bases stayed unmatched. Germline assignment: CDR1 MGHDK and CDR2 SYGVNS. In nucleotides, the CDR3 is TGTGCCAGCAGTGAATCTAGGACAGGGGTCCACGAGCAGTACTTC. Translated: CASSESRTGVHEQYF.

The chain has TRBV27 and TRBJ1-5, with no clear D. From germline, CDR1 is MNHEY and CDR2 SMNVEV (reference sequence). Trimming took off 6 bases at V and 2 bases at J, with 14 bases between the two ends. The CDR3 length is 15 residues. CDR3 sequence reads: CASRAGHVGNQPQHF. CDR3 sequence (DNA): TGTGCCAGCAGGGCAGGTCATGTCGGCAATCAGCCCCAGCATTTT.

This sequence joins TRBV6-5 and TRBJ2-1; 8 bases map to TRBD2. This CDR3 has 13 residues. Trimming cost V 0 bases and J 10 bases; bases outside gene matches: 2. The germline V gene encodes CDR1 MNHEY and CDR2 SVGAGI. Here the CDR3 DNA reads TGTGCCAGCAGTTACTCAGGACTAGCAGAGCAGTTCTTC. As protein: CASSYSGLAEQFF.

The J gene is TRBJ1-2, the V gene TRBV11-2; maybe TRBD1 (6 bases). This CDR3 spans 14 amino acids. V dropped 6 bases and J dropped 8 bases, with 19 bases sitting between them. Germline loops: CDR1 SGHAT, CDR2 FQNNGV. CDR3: CASRPGQRTGGYTF. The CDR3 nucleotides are TGTGCCAGCAGACCCGGACAGAGGACGGGCGGCTACACCTTC.

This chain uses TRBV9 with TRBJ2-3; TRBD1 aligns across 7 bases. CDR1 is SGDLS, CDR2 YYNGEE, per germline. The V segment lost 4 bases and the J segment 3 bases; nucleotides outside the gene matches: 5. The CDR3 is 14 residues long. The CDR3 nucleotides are TGTGCCAGCAGCTCAAGGGGACAGACAGATACGCAGTATTTT. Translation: CASSSRGQTDTQYF.

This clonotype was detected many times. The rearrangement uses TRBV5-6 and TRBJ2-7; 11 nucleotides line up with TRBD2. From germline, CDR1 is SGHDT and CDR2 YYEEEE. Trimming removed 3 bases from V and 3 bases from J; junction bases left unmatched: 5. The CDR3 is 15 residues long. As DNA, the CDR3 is TGTGCCAGCAGCTATGGGACTAGCGGTCTCTACGAGCAGTACTTC. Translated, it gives CASSYGTSGLYEQYF. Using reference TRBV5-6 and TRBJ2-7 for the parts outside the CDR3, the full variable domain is DAGVTQSPTHLIKTRGQQVTLRCSPKSGHDTVSWYQQALGQGPQFIFQYYEEEERQRGNFPDRFSGHQFPNYSSELNVNALLLGDSALYLCASSYGTSGLYEQYFGPGTRLTVT.

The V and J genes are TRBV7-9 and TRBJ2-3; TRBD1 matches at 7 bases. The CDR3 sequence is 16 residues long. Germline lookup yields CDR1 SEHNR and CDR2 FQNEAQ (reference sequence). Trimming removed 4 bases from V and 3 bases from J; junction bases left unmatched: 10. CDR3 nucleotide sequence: TGTGCCAGCAGCTATAGAAGGACAGGTTCGACAGATACGCAGTATTTT. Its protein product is CASSYRRTGSTDTQYF.

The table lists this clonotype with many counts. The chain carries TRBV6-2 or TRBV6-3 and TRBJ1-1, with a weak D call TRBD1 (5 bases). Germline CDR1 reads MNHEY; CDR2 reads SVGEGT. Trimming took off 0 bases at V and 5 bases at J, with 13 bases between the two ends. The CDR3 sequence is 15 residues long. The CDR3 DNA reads TGTGCCAGCAGTTACTCGGCAGGGAGGGGAACTGAAGCTTTCTTT. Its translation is CASSYSAGRGTEAFF.

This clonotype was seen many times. CDR3 sequence (DNA): TGTGCCAGCAGCCCACTAGCATCAATTTCCGATACGCAGTATTTT. This gives the protein CASSPLASISDTQYF. The chain couples TRBV7-8 to TRBJ2-3, with a possible D match to TRBD2 (6 bases). Germline V gives CDR1 SGHVS, CDR2 FQNEAQ. The CDR3 is made up of 15 amino acids. The V and J ends lost 5 bases and 6 bases respectively, with 18 bases between them.